This record looks at one TCR beta chain sequence and its context. These data come from a study of blood T cell repertoires in COVID-19. Study-level background: The analysed material was cDNA or gDNA that came from T cells, B-cell-depleted T cells, or PBMCs.

V shed 5 bases and J 2 bases; nucleotides not matched to a gene: 10. CDR3 length: 17 residues. The germline V gene encodes CDR1 MNHEY and CDR2 SVGEGT. In the authors' workflow: Reference gene primer amplification gave nucleated cell count estimates. Assay used: immunoSEQ multiplex PCR; TCRdb lists only in-frame clones, some missing. Clonal size and the V and J genes are those of that table, whereas D and trimming came from the DNA. The data show approximately 300,000 clones, about 90% seen once. Sequences were obtained from peripheral blood. The chain combines TRBV6-2 or TRBV6-3 with TRBJ2-2; 8 bases agree with TRBD1. The receptor comes from a man aged 18 to 29 who had recovered from COVID-19. The CDR3 region has the DNA TGTGCCAGCAGTCCGACCGGACAGGGTGTTAACACCGGGGAGCTGTTTTTT. Its protein is CASSPTGQGVNTGELFF.